One sample yielded the 22 T cell receptor beta chains listed below, sequenced in a study of blood T cell repertoires in COVID-19. The method was immunoSEQ multiplex PCR; TCRdb's version includes in-frame clones alone and lacks a portion of them. The sample has 110,000 to 150,000 clones; approximately 78% are singletons. Sample: PBMCs or T cells enriched from blood (not recorded which). The receptors were gathered from a woman in her 50s who had recovered from COVID-19.

This chain links TRBV7-6 with TRBJ2-7; TRBD1 agrees at 9 bases. This CDR3 region has 18 residues. CDR1 is SGHVS, CDR2 FNYEAQ, per germline. Trimming removed 4 bases from V and 6 bases from J; junction bases left unmatched: 19. Here the CDR3 DNA reads TGTGCCAGCAGCTCTCACCCCCCGCAGGGACAGGGTTTAGTCGAGCAGTACTTC. This translates into CASSSHPPQGQGLVEQYF.

V and J are TRBV3-1 (or the pseudogene TRBV3-2) and TRBJ2-7, with a possible D match to TRBD1 (5 bases). The CDR3 runs 18 residues. The germline gives CDR1 LGHDT, CDR2 YNNKEL (reference sequence). Trimming stripped 0 bases from V and 5 bases from J, with 23 bases between. CDR3 region: CASSQDFPGYGVTDEQYF. The CDR3 nucleotides read TGTGCCAGCAGCCAAGATTTCCCAGGGTATGGGGTCACCGACGAGCAGTACTTC.

The V and J genes are TRBV5-4 and TRBJ1-4, with 7 bases that match TRBD1. Per germline, CDR1 SGHNT and CDR2 YYREEE (reference sequence). CDR3 length: 13 amino acids. J was trimmed by 8 bases and V by 2 bases; bases with no gene match: 3. The CDR3 loop reads CASSFQGGEKLFF. CDR3 DNA sequence: TGTGCCAGCAGCTTCCAGGGGGGCGAAAAACTGTTTTTT.

The DNA for the CDR3 is TGTGCCAGCAGCCAAGATGTGGCTACCGGGGAGCTGTTTTTT. Its translation: CASSQDVATGELFF. The chain uses TRBV14 and TRBJ2-2, with D unresolved. This CDR3 has 14 amino acids. The germline CDR1 and CDR2 sequences are SGHDN and FVKESK. The V and J ends lost 0 bases and 5 bases respectively, with 7 bases between them.

The gene calls are TRBV9 and TRBJ1-2, with D perhaps matching TRBD1 (6 bases). This CDR3 has 13 residues. Germline V gene sequence: CDR1 SGDLS, CDR2 YYNGEE. V dropped 4 bases and J dropped 7 bases, with 14 bases sitting between them. The CDR3 region has the DNA TGTGCCAGCAGCCCGCAGGGGCGAGGTGGCTACACCTTC. This translates into CASSPQGRGGYTF.

The chain couples TRBV28 to TRBJ1-5, with D possibly matching TRBD1 (6 bases). The CDR3 totals 14 residues. Per the germline V gene, CDR1 is MDHEN and CDR2 is SYDVKM. Trimming cost V 8 bases and J 6 bases, with 17 bases left between them. As DNA, the CDR3 is TGTGCCAGCCTTCTGGGGGGGGCCGGTCAGCCCCAGCATTTT. Amino acids: CASLLGGAGQPQHF.

The chain has TRBV6-5 and TRBJ1-2, with D maybe TRBD1 (5 bases). The V and J ends lost 5 bases and 2 bases respectively, with 12 bases between them. The germline gives CDR1 MNHEY, CDR2 SVGAGI. The CDR3 is made up of 14 amino acids. The CDR3 region is CASSPLGGNYGYTF. In DNA form, the CDR3 reads TGTGCCAGCAGTCCCCTCGGGGGAAACTATGGCTACACCTTC.

J is TRBJ1-1 and V is TRBV11-2, with D unclear. The ends were cut back, 7 bases at V and 7 bases at J, with 10 bases in the middle. This CDR3 region has 11 residues. Germline CDR1 reads SGHAT; CDR2 reads FQNNGV. The CDR3 sequence: CASTRGIEAFF. CDR3 nucleotides: TGTGCCAGCACCCGAGGAATTGAAGCTTTCTTT.

V is TRBV28 and J is TRBJ1-4; TRBD1 matches at 8 bases. This CDR3 has 17 amino acids. The germline gives CDR1 MDHEN, CDR2 SYDVKM. V lost 6 bases, J lost 7 bases, and 16 bases stayed unmatched. CDR3: CASSQSPYRGSGEKLFF. Written as DNA, the CDR3 is TGTGCCAGCAGCCAATCTCCCTACAGGGGGTCGGGTGAAAAACTGTTTTTT.

The chain combines TRBV5-5 with TRBJ1-1; no definite D call. The CDR3 is 13 residues long. Germline V gene sequence: CDR1 SGHKS, CDR2 YYEKEE (reference sequence). V gave up 0 bases and J gave up 1 base, with 4 bases separating them. The CDR3 region is CASSLGPNTEAFF. Written as DNA, the CDR3 is TGTGCCAGCAGCTTGGGGCCGAACACTGAAGCTTTCTTT.

The gene calls are TRBV20-1 and TRBJ1-2, with D possibly being TRBD1 (6 bases). Germline CDR1 DFQATT, CDR2 SNEGSKA (reference sequence). The V and J ends lost 3 bases and 8 bases respectively, with 16 bases between them. This CDR3 has 13 amino acids. CDR3 region: CSASFSGTRGYTF. The CDR3 region has the DNA TGCAGTGCTAGTTTCTCAGGGACAAGGGGCTACACCTTC.

The V and J genes are TRBV3-1 (or the pseudogene TRBV3-2) and TRBJ2-2; TRBD2 matches 9 bases. J was trimmed by 2 bases and V by 4 bases; bases with no gene match: 5. There are 16 residues in the CDR3. Germline V gives CDR1 LGHDT, CDR2 YNNKEL (reference sequence). CDR3 amino acids: CASSRSLAGNTGELFF. The CDR3 DNA reads TGTGCCAGCAGCCGTAGCCTAGCGGGAAACACCGGGGAGCTGTTTTTT.

This clone has only one observation. This chain connects TRBV6-4 to TRBJ1-6, with D possibly matching TRBD1 (5 bases). Trimming pared 6 bases from V and 0 bases from J, leaving 12 bases between. Germline CDR1 is MRHNA and CDR2 is SNTAGT. This CDR3 spans 16 amino acids. As DNA, the CDR3 is TGTGCCAGCAGCAAAATACAGGACTCCTATAATTCACCCCTCCACTTT. The encoded protein is CASSKIQDSYNSPLHF.

J is TRBJ1-3 and V is TRBV9; TRBD1 might be the D (5 bases). This CDR3 spans 18 amino acids. With 0 bases removed from V and 4 bases from J, the gap between germline ends came to 20 bases. Germline CDR1 is SGDLS and CDR2 is YYNGEE. The CDR3 spells CASSVGTSGKPPGNTIYF. The CDR3 nucleotides are TGTGCCAGCAGCGTAGGAACGTCAGGGAAGCCACCCGGAAACACCATATATTTT. Supplemented by reference TRBV9 and TRBJ1-3, the full variable domain reads DSGVTQTPKHLITATGQRVTLRCSPRSGDLSVYWYQQSLDQGLQFLIQYYNGEERAKGNILERFSAQQFPDLHSELNLSSLELGDSALYFCASSVGTSGKPPGNTIYFGEGSWLTVV.

The chain employs TRBV9 and TRBJ2-3; weak D call: TRBD2 (6 bases). Between the trimmed V and J ends, which lost 4 bases and 2 bases, there was a span of 17 bases. The CDR3 is made up of 16 amino acids. Per germline, CDR1 SGDLS and CDR2 YYNGEE. The CDR3 region is CASSTPGGVTTDTQYF. In DNA, the CDR3 is TGTGCCAGCAGCACCCCAGGAGGGGTCACCACAGATACGCAGTATTTT.

This clone occurred once. The chain has TRBV11-2 and TRBJ1-1; D unresolved. CDR3 length: 15 amino acids. V was cut by 1 base and J by 4 bases, with 13 bases left in between. CDR1 and CDR2 from the germline V gene are SGHAT and FQNNGV. The CDR3 sequence: CASSLGVGGLTEAFF. The DNA for the CDR3 is TGTGCCAGCAGCTTAGGCGTCGGAGGGCTCACTGAAGCTTTCTTT.

This sequence joins TRBV24-1 and TRBJ1-5; 9 bases agree with TRBD1. Looked up from germline, CDR1 is KGHDR and CDR2 is SFDVKD. V was clipped by 4 bases and J by 4 bases; unmatched bases: 7. This CDR3 region has 16 residues. CDR3 nucleotides: TGTGCCACCAGTGACCGTGGACAGGGGTTTAATCAGCCCCAGCATTTT. Encoded protein: CATSDRGQGFNQPQHF.

The chain carries TRBV16 and TRBJ2-7; a possible D gene is TRBD2 (6 bases). The germline V gene encodes CDR1 KGHSY and CDR2 FQNENV. V lost 5 bases, J lost 4 bases, and 15 bases lay in between. CDR3 length: 14 amino acids. The CDR3 nucleotides are TGTGCCAGCAGCGCAGAGGTAGCGGATTACGAGCAGTACTTC. Translation: CASSAEVADYEQYF.

This chain links TRBV11-2 with TRBJ1-6; the D is unclear. The V gene's germline CDR1 is SGHAT and CDR2 FQNNGV. Between the trimmed V and J ends, which lost 5 bases and 2 bases, there was a span of 13 bases. The CDR3 totals 16 residues. This CDR3 is CASSIRTITYNSPLHF. In DNA form, the CDR3 reads TGTGCCAGCAGCATCCGGACTATCACCTATAATTCACCCCTCCACTTT.

This rearrangement joins TRBV5-1 to TRBJ1-4; unclear D gene. Trimming took 0 bases from V and 4 from J, leaving 13 bases between them. Germline V CDR1 and CDR2: SGHRS, YFSETQ. The CDR3 has 16 amino acids. The CDR3 nucleotides are TGCGCCAGCAGCTTGGAGGGTATGGCGGGTAATGAAAAACTGTTTTTT. Encoded protein: CASSLEGMAGNEKLFF. The full variable domain, completed using reference TRBV5-1 and TRBJ1-4, is KAGVTQTPRYLIKTRGQQVTLSCSPISGHRSVSWYQQTPGQGLQFLFEYFSETQRNKGNFPGRFSGRQFSNSRSEMNVSTLELGDSALYLCASSLEGMAGNEKLFFGSGTQLSVL.

V is TRBV5-1 and J is TRBJ2-7, with TRBD2 as a possible D gene (7 bases). V shed 1 base and J shed 5 bases, with 10 bases lying between them. Germline CDR1 is SGHRS and CDR2 is YFSETQ. There are 13 residues in the CDR3. The CDR3 coding sequence is TGCGCCAGCAGCTTGCAGGGGAGGGACGAGCAGTACTTC. Translating gives CASSLQGRDEQYF.

The V and J genes are TRBV7-2 and TRBJ2-1; TRBD1 is a possible D gene (6 bases). Trimming removed 5 bases from V and 7 bases from J, with 12 bases in between. The CDR3 is made up of 13 amino acids. Germline V CDR1 and CDR2: SGHTA, FQGNSA. This chain's CDR3 is CASSHGTQNEQFF. DNA of the CDR3: TGTGCCAGCAGCCACGGGACACAGAATGAGCAGTTCTTC.